A few counts support the clone carrying this T cell receptor (beta chain). The starting material, unfractionated whole blood, was used for total RNA extraction. From the 5' RACE reads, TCRdb called clonotypes with MiXCR, one entry per CDR3 protein. The profile covers approximately 80,000 distinct CDR3 sequences, with roughly 15% appearing a single time and nearly 7% taken by the ten largest. Germline values: CDR1 SGHTA, CDR2 FQGNSA. Trimming removed 3 bases at V and 0 bases at J, with 12 bases between. The CDR3 is 16 residues long. The record originates from a study of human T cells and chemical hapten exposure.

The sequence came from a female donor in good health. The J gene is TRBJ1-3, the V gene TRBV7-2; the D gene is possibly TRBD1 (5 bases). The CDR3 protein is CASSFFSGGSGNTIYF. Written as DNA, the CDR3 is TGTGCCAGCAGCTTTTTCAGCGGGGGCTCTGGAAACACCATATATTTT. Full variable domain (rest looked up from reference TRBV7-2 and TRBJ1-3): GAGVSQSPSNKVTEKGKDVELRCDPISGHTALYWYRQSLGQGLEFLIYFQGNSAPDKSGLPSDRFSAERTGGSVSTLTIQRTQQEDSAVYLCASSFFSGGSGNTIYFGEGSWLTVV.